The entry that follows covers one T cell receptor (beta chain) sequence. The entry originates in a study of immune evolution from preneoplasia to lung adenocarcinoma. On the study more broadly: HLA loss of heterozygosity: roughly 6.4% AIS, about 14% MIA, about 35% ADC, none AAH.

V was pared by 4 bases and J by 0 bases, with 4 bases of the junction left unmatched. The CDR3 is made up of 15 amino acids. Germline assignment: CDR1 GTSNPN and CDR2 SVGIG (reference sequence). Patient tissue came from resections in Japan or China, 2014–2017. Histologic diagnosis was independently verified by two lung pathologists. Sequencing used immunoSEQ multiplex PCR; TCRdb keeps in-frame clones, though not all of them. Among under 4,500 clones listed, roughly three quarters were seen once. This TCR was recovered from a person in their sixties or seventies with lung adenocarcinoma. V gene TRBV30 combines with J gene TRBJ2-1; 9 nucleotides agree with TRBD2. Material for sequencing was FFPE minimally invasive lung adenocarcinoma tissue. CDR3 sequence reads: CAWTIAGASYNEQFF. As DNA, the CDR3 is TGTGCCTGGACTATAGCGGGAGCCTCCTACAATGAGCAGTTCTTC.